The subject of this entry is one T cell receptor beta chain. These data are taken from a study of blood T cell repertoires in COVID-19. Across the whole study: From T cells, B-cell-depleted T cells, or PBMCs came the material, which was cDNA or gDNA.

Individuals drawn from around 25 US areas were roughly 18 to 100 years old. This CDR3 spans 17 amino acids. The germline CDR1 and CDR2 sequences are SGDLS and YYNGEE. The V gene end was trimmed by 3 bases and the J gene end by 6 bases; junction bases not matched to a gene: 12. Per the original methods: Reference gene primer amplification yielded estimated nucleated cell counts. Sequenced by immunoSEQ multiplex PCR; TCRdb stores in-frame clones only, minus some. Clone size and V and J calls were adopted from that table, with D and trimming inferred from the DNA. The sample has fewer than 500,000 clones; about 89% are singletons.

Sequenced input: PBMCs or T cells enriched from blood (not recorded which). The chain carries TRBV9 and TRBJ1-6; 7 positions match TRBD1. The source of this sequence is a man aged 30-40 years who had recovered from COVID-19. The CDR3 nucleotides are TGTGCCAGCAGCGCGGTCGGAGGGGGCGCGTCTAATTCACCCCTCCACTTT. Translation: CASSAVGGGASNSPLHF.